This T cell receptor beta chain comes out of a study of blood T cell repertoires in COVID-19. Overall study: Sample material is recorded as cDNA or gDNA derived from T cells, B-cell-depleted T cells, or PBMCs.

Using immunoSEQ multiplex PCR, the repertoire was profiled, and TCRdb retains in-frame clones only, with some absent. The sample includes 90,000 or so clones, around 86% seen only once; the top ten take 3% to 4%. CDR1 MNHEY and CDR2 SMNVEV come from the germline V gene (reference sequence). V shed 5 bases and J shed 2 bases, with 16 bases lying between them. This CDR3 has 16 amino acids. The sequenced material came from peripheral blood. V usage is TRBV27 and J usage is TRBJ1-3; D is unresolved. This TCR was sampled from a woman between 65 and 79 years old with acute or convalescent COVID-19. CDR3 residues: CASSLRGWPPGNTIYF. The CDR3 DNA reads as TGTGCCAGCAGTCTGAGAGGGTGGCCGCCTGGAAACACCATATATTTT.